These 5 T cell receptor beta chains were sequenced from one sample in a study of cytomegalovirus exposure and HLA in healthy donors. The PCR contained 60 Vbeta and 13 Jbeta primers. Profiling relied on immunoSEQ multiplex PCR, and the TCRdb table lists in-frame clones only, not all of them. Here the sample spans roughly 150,000 clones, over 60% being singletons. Sequenced input: PBMCs. The source of these receptors is a male donor in good health and CMV-seronegative.

The rearrangement links TRBV5-1 to TRBJ2-1; D may be TRBD2 (6 bases). There are 16 residues in the CDR3. CDR1 SGHRS and CDR2 YFSETQ come from the germline V gene. V was clipped by 2 bases and J by 1 base, with 13 bases between them. The CDR3 spells CASSLYSGGSYNEQFF. The CDR3 bases are TGCGCCAGCAGCTTATACTCAGGAGGGTCCTACAATGAGCAGTTCTTC.

In the case of this clone: The junction shows a germline mismatch at one end, possibly a read error. The genes are TRBV7-3 and TRBJ1-1; D ambiguous. CDR1 is SGHTA, CDR2 FQGTGA, per germline. The CDR3 is made up of 14 amino acids. CDR3 sequence reads: CANSSGLTNTEAFF. Here the CDR3 DNA reads TGTGCCAACAGCTCCGGACTTACGAACACTGAAGCTTTCTTT.

V gene TRBV2 combines with J gene TRBJ2-5; tentative D call: TRBD2 (5 bases). V was shortened by 5 bases and J by 5 bases, with 12 bases between the two germline ends. Germline V gives CDR1 SNHLY, CDR2 FYNNEI. The CDR3 is 13 residues long. The CDR3 DNA reads TGTGCCAGCAGTCCTGGACTTGGGGAGACCCAGTACTTC. It encodes CASSPGLGETQYF.

This clone was recorded once. The chain couples TRBV4-3 to TRBJ1-3, with a possible D match to TRBD1 (6 bases). The length of the CDR3 is 20 residues. Germline-derived CDR1 and CDR2 are LGHNA and YSLEER. V lost 0 bases and J 0 bases, leaving 21 bases between the germline ends. The CDR3 DNA reads TGCGCCAGCAGCCAAGAGATTCACAACCGGGACACCTTCTCTGGAAACACCATATATTTT. Translating gives CASSQEIHNRDTFSGNTIYF.

The chain joins TRBV19 to TRBJ1-5; 8 positions match TRBD1. Germline loops: CDR1 LNHDA, CDR2 SQIVND (reference sequence). The J segment lost 3 bases and the V segment lost 6 bases, leaving 7 bases of the junction unmatched. The CDR3 spans 15 residues. As DNA, the CDR3 is TGTGCCAGTAGCAGCGCGGACAGGGCCAATCAGCCCCAGCATTTT. Amino acid sequence: CASSSADRANQPQHF.